This TCR beta chain derives from a study of T cell responses to AZD1222 COVID-19 vaccine. This table comes from immunoSEQ multiplex PCR, and its TCRdb copy is limited to in-frame clones, with some not included. In the table there are about 120,000 clones, over 75% of which are singletons. The CDR3 loop spans 15 amino acids. The germline V gene has CDR1 SGHTS and CDR2 YDEGEE. V lost 4 bases, J lost 3 bases, and 10 bases stayed unmatched. This clone was recorded once. This specimen consisted of peripheral blood, obtained on day 0 of AZD1222 vaccination. The source is an adult in good health. J is TRBJ2-7 and V is TRBV5-8; 7 positions agree with TRBD1. This CDR3 is CASSIRDRGFYEQYF. The CDR3 region has the DNA TGTGCCAGCAGCATCCGGGACAGAGGGTTCTACGAGCAGTACTTC.